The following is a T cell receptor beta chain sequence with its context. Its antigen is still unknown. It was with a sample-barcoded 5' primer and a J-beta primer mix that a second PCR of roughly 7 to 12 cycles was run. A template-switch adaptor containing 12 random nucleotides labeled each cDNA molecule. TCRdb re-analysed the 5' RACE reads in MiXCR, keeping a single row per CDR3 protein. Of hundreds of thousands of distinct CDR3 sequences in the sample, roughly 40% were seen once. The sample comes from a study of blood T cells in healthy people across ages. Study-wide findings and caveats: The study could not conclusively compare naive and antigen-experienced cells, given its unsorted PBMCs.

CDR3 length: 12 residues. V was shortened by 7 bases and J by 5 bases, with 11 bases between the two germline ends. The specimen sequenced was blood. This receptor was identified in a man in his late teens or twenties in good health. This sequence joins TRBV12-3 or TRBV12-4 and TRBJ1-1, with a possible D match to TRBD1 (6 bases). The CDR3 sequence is CASTGGLTEAFF. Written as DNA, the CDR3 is TGTGCCAGCACCGGGGGCCTTACTGAAGCTTTCTTT.